This T cell receptor beta chain is drawn from a study of blood T cells in healthy people across ages. The germline V gene has CDR1 SGHAT and CDR2 FQNNGV. Trimming removed 2 bases at V and 3 bases at J, with 7 bases between. This CDR3 is built from 13 residues. Next came a second PCR, run for about 7 to 12 cycles, which used a sample-barcoded 5' primer along with a J-beta primer mix. Researchers report that each sample yielded at least 2.5 million CDR3-containing paired-end reads. TCRdb fed the 5' RACE reads into MiXCR, producing one record per CDR3 protein. Of 700,000 to 900,000 distinct CDR3 sequences listed, around 24% are singletons. The sample was also linked to a second study, of T cells of mothers and their children.

The origin of this receptor is a boy aged 5-17 years in good health. The chain employs TRBV11-2 and TRBJ1-1; D not resolved. The sequenced sample was blood. The CDR3 sequence is CASSLTHYTEAFF. The CDR3 DNA sequence: TGTGCCAGCAGCTTAACTCACTACACTGAAGCTTTCTTT.